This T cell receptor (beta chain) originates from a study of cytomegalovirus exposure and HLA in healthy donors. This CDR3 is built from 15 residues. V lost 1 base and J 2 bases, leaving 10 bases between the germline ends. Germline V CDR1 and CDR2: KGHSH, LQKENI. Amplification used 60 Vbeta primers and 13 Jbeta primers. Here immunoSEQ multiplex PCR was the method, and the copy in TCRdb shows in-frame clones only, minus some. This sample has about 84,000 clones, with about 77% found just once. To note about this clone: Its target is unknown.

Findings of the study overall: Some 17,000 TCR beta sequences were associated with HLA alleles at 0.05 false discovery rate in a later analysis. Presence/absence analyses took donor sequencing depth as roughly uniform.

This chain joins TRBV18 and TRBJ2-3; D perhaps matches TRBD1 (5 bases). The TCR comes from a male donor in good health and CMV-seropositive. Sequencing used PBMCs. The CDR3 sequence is CASSPLAGNTDTQYF. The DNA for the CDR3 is TGTGCCAGCTCACCACTGGCAGGGAACACAGATACGCAGTATTTT.